This T cell receptor beta chain was sequenced for a study of T cell repertoires in cytomegalovirus infection. Overall study context: Both recently identified HLA-C-restricted and well-studied HLA-B-restricted CMV epitopes were used in the study. Indications came from public TCR beta signatures; they pointed to CMV infection and to a matching HLA type. Overall study results and limits: Identification of carriers of CMV plus the relevant HLA was performed using cumulative public TCR beta family frequency. The response measured ex vivo was dominated by TCR beta clonotypes (HLA-C-restricted and CMV-specific).

As for this clonotype: Its antigen is currently unknown.

The CDR3 runs to 14 residues. CDR1 ENHRY and CDR2 SYGVKD come from the germline V gene. V was pared by 2 bases and J by 2 bases, with 9 bases between. In TCRdb, the reads were re-called with MiXCR into one record per CDR3 protein. The data contain about 140,000 distinct CDR3 sequences, roughly a third of them singletons. This TCR was sampled from a human donor in good health (CMV status not recorded). Some clones in this sample may be carry-over from other donors' samples. The sequencing used CD8+ T cells from cultured PBMCs, collected from culture after CMV antigen stimulation. The chain employs TRBV10-3 and TRBJ1-2; D perhaps matches TRBD1 (5 bases). CDR3 bases: TGTGCCATCAGTGAGATAGGGACCAACTATGGCTACACCTTC. This translates into CAISEIGTNYGYTF.